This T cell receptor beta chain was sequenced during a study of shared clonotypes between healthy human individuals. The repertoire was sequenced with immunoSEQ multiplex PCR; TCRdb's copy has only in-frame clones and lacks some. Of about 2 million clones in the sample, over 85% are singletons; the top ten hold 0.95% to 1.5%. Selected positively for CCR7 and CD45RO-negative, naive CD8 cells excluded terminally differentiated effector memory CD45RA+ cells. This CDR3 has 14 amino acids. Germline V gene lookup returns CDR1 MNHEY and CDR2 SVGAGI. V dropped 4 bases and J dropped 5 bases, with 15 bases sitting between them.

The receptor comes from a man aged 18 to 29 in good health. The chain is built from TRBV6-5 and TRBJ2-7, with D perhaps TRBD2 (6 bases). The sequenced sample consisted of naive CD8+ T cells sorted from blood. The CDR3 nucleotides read TGTGCCAGCAGTTCCGGACTATGGGGGGACGAGCAGTACTTC. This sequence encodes CASSSGLWGDEQYF.